Listed here is a single T cell receptor beta chain. With 6 bases removed from V and 0 bases from J, the gap between germline ends came to 12 bases. This CDR3 region has 15 residues. From germline, CDR1 is LNHDA and CDR2 SQIVND (reference sequence). This table comes from immunoSEQ multiplex PCR, and its TCRdb copy is limited to in-frame clones, with some not included. The data hold 260,000 or so clones, with roughly 87% observed a single time. This specimen belongs to a study of cytomegalovirus exposure and HLA in healthy donors. The receptor's source is a woman aged 25-40 years in good health and CMV-seronegative. The V call is TRBV19, the J call TRBJ1-5; perhaps TRBD1 as D (5 bases). The sequenced material came from PBMCs. The CDR3 nucleotides are TGTGCCAGTAGGGCGGGGGATCTTAGCAATCAGCCCCAGCATTTT. Encoded protein: CASRAGDLSNQPQHF. Filled out from reference TRBV19 and TRBJ1-5, the complete variable domain reads DGGITQSPKYLFRKEGQNVTLSCEQNLNHDAMYWYRQDPGQGLRLIYYSQIVNDFQKGDIAEGYSVSREKKESFPLTVTSAQKNPTAFYLCASRAGDLSNQPQHFGDGTRLSIL.